This T cell receptor (beta chain) was captured by sequencing in a study of blood T cell repertoires in COVID-19. About the study: Sources were T cells, B-cell-depleted T cells, or PBMCs; the material itself was cDNA or gDNA.

V dropped 6 bases and J dropped 1; count of bases not matched to a gene: 9. Per the germline V gene, CDR1 is KGHDR and CDR2 is SFDVKD. The length of the CDR3 is 18 residues. Original processing methods: Cell counts per sample came from amplifying reference gene primers. Using immunoSEQ multiplex PCR, the repertoire was profiled, and TCRdb retains in-frame clones only, with some absent. V, J and clone size are those of that table, while D and trimming were read from the DNA. The repertoire holds fewer than 200,000 clones, with more than 75% as singletons. Assignments of participants to cohorts depended upon their own reported clinical history. Resolution of symptoms, clearance, or two negative PCRs was present in recovered Cohort 3 donors.

The clonotype was recovered from a woman aged 50 to 60 who had recovered from COVID-19. Sequenced sample: PBMCs or T cells enriched from blood (not recorded which). The rearrangement uses TRBV24-1 and TRBJ2-3, with TRBD2 identical over 13 bases. The CDR3 protein is CATSRTSGSPTRTDTQYF. The CDR3 region has the DNA TGTGCCACCAGTAGGACTAGCGGGAGTCCGACGCGCACAGATACGCAGTATTTT.